The clone carrying this T cell receptor beta chain was counted ten times or more. The sample comes from a study of patients and donors after allogeneic stem cell transplantation. TCRdb re-called the RT-PCR reads through MiXCR, storing one row per CDR3 protein. The sample includes about 960,000 distinct CDR3 sequences, under 20% of them seen just once. CDR1 and CDR2 (germline): SGHTA, FQGNSA. This CDR3 is built from 13 residues. Trimming cost V 4 bases and J 5 bases; bases outside gene matches: 3. This sequence was found in a human donor who was either an allogeneic HSCT recipient or a stem cell or donor lymphocyte infusion donor (not recorded which). It is not recorded whose cells these are; they may come from a transplant donor. V usage is TRBV7-2 and J usage is TRBJ1-1; 8 bases map to TRBD1. The material sequenced was blood, either unsorted or a sorted T cell fraction (not recorded which). This CDR3 is CASSSRTGTEAFF. The DNA for the CDR3 is TGTGCCAGCAGCTCACGGACAGGGACTGAAGCTTTCTTT.